The clone carrying this T cell receptor beta chain was picked up a small number of times. The source of the sample is a study of blood T cell repertoires in COVID-19. Study details: PBMCs, B-cell-depleted T cells, or T cells were the source of the cDNA or gDNA that made up the material.

Authors' data handling: Scientists estimated how many nucleated cells there were by amplifying reference gene primers. Some clones are missing from TCRdb's copy, which holds only in-frame ones; the method was immunoSEQ multiplex PCR. V, J and clone size derive from that table, while D and trimming were established from the DNA sequence. The data show tens of thousands of clones, with just over 85% seen just once and approximately 1.3% held by the top ten. Trimming removed 3 bases from V and 4 bases from J, with 11 bases in between. This CDR3 is 13 amino acids long. Germline values: CDR1 DFQATT, CDR2 SNEGSKA (reference sequence).

This chain uses TRBV20-1 with TRBJ2-3; D unresolved. The material sequenced was peripheral blood. The sequence was collected from an elderly woman with acute or convalescent COVID-19. In DNA, the CDR3 is TGCAGTGCTAGTTACAGTACCGCAGATACGCAGTATTTT. Translated, it gives CSASYSTADTQYF.